Below are 12 T cell receptor beta chains sequenced from a single sample in a study of cytomegalovirus exposure and HLA in healthy donors. Using immunoSEQ multiplex PCR, the repertoire was profiled, and TCRdb retains in-frame clones only, with some absent. The table has fewer than 400,000 clones, 88% seen once. The sequencing sample was made of PBMCs. These receptors came from a man aged 30-40 years in good health and CMV-seronegative.

The chain combines TRBV6-1 with TRBJ2-3; tentatively, D is TRBD1 (5 bases). The CDR3 is 15 residues long. Germline loops: CDR1 MNHNS, CDR2 SASEGT. V was shortened by 1 base and J by 2 bases, with 10 bases between the two germline ends. As DNA, the CDR3 is TGTGCCAGCAGTGAAGAAATAGGGGCCACAGATACGCAGTATTTT. Translated, it gives CASSEEIGATDTQYF.

This clone was seen more than once but under ten times. The junction does not match germline at one end; this may be a read error. This chain links TRBV7-2 with TRBJ1-1; D not certain. Looked up from germline, CDR1 is SGHTA and CDR2 is FQGNSA. The CDR3 sequence is 12 residues long. This CDR3 reads CASSSTGVGSVF. The CDR3 DNA is TGTGCCAGCAGCTCTACGGGAGTAGGGTCGGTCTTT.

The V and J genes are TRBV6-6 and TRBJ1-6, with D possibly being TRBD1 (6 bases). CDR1 MNHNY and CDR2 SVGAGI come from the germline V gene (reference sequence). The CDR3 contains 14 residues. Trimming shortened V by 0 bases and J by 9 bases, and 9 bases separated the two germline ends. This CDR3 reads CASSYSTGTSPLHF. DNA of the CDR3: TGTGCCAGCAGTTACTCTACAGGGACTTCACCCCTCCACTTT.

The chain recombines TRBV19 with TRBJ1-2; D not certain. Germline CDR1 is LNHDA and CDR2 is SQIVND (reference sequence). V was trimmed by 1 base and J by 5 bases, leaving 11 bases between them. This CDR3 comprises 14 residues. This CDR3 is CASSIGDMSYGYTF. CDR3 DNA sequence: TGTGCCAGTAGTATAGGCGACATGTCGTATGGCTACACCTTC.

The chain joins TRBV4-3 to TRBJ2-2; 8 positions agree with TRBD2. V shed 4 bases and J 6 bases; nucleotides not matched to a gene: 7. From germline, CDR1 is LGHNA and CDR2 YSLEER. The CDR3 has 15 amino acids. The DNA for the CDR3 is TGCGCCAGCAGCCCAAGTAGCGGGGTGTCCGGGGAGCTGTTTTTT. Translating it yields CASSPSSGVSGELFF.

V and J are TRBV11-2 and TRBJ1-3; tentatively, D is TRBD1 (5 bases). This CDR3 contains 15 residues. Trimming shortened V by 5 bases and J by 0 bases, and 11 bases separated the two germline ends. CDR1 SGHAT and CDR2 FQNNGV come from the germline V gene. CDR3 residues: CASSVTGSSGNTIYF. CDR3 coding DNA: TGTGCCAGCAGCGTTACAGGTAGCTCTGGAAACACCATATATTTT.

This clone was seen just once. The V gene is TRBV7-9, the J gene TRBJ2-3, with a weak D call TRBD2 (6 bases). The CDR3 has 16 amino acids. Per the germline V gene, CDR1 is SEHNR and CDR2 is FQNEAQ (reference sequence). V was cut by 1 base and J by 0 bases, with 11 bases left in between. The CDR3 bases are TGTGCCAGCAGCTTAGTAGCGGTCTCTAGCACAGATACGCAGTATTTT. This gives the protein CASSLVAVSSTDTQYF.

The rearrangement joins TRBV9 to TRBJ1-2; the D gene is possibly TRBD1 (5 bases). The CDR3 is 15 residues long. V was pared by 0 bases and J by 0 bases, with 9 bases between. Germline V gene data show CDR1 as SGDLS and CDR2 as YYNGEE. The CDR3 sequence is CASSVVPGANYGYTF. As DNA, the CDR3 is TGTGCCAGCAGCGTAGTCCCGGGGGCTAACTATGGCTACACCTTC. Full variable domain (rest looked up from reference TRBV9 and TRBJ1-2): DSGVTQTPKHLITATGQRVTLRCSPRSGDLSVYWYQQSLDQGLQFLIQYYNGEERAKGNILERFSAQQFPDLHSELNLSSLELGDSALYFCASSVVPGANYGYTFGSGTRLTVV.

DNA of the CDR3: TGTGCCAGCAACTCTCGGGGTGTCAATGAGCAGTTCTTC. This gives the protein CASNSRGVNEQFF. The V gene is TRBV2, the J gene TRBJ2-1; D is possibly TRBD2 (5 bases). This CDR3 contains 13 residues. Per germline, CDR1 SNHLY and CDR2 FYNNEI. V lost 7 bases to trimming and J lost 6 bases, with 13 bases between them.

The chain joins TRBV7-2 to TRBJ1-4; D is uncertain. The CDR3 contains 15 residues. The germline CDR1 and CDR2 sequences are SGHTA and FQGNSA. Trimming cost V 6 bases and J 8 bases, with 19 bases left between them. The CDR3 sequence is CASRPHPGSREKLFF. For the CDR3, the DNA is TGTGCCAGCAGACCCCACCCGGGAAGTCGGGAAAAACTGTTTTTT.

The rearrangement links TRBV25-1 to TRBJ2-5; 16 bases match TRBD2. This CDR3 has 17 residues. Trimming took 3 bases from V and 5 from J; bases not matched to a gene: 6. The germline gives CDR1 MGHDK, CDR2 SYGVNS. CDR3 region: CASSDAGLAGGPETQYF. CDR3 nucleotides: TGTGCCAGCAGTGACGCGGGACTAGCGGGGGGGCCGGAGACCCAGTACTTC.

The V call is TRBV4-1, the J call TRBJ1-3, with TRBD1 identical over 9 bases. The V and J ends lost 4 bases and 5 bases, in that order; junction bases with no gene match: 6. The CDR3 runs to 15 residues. Germline V gene lookup returns CDR1 MGHRA and CDR2 YSYEKL. DNA for the CDR3: TGCGCCAGCAGCCTAACAGGGGGCGACAGAAACACCATATATTTT. This translates into CASSLTGGDRNTIYF.